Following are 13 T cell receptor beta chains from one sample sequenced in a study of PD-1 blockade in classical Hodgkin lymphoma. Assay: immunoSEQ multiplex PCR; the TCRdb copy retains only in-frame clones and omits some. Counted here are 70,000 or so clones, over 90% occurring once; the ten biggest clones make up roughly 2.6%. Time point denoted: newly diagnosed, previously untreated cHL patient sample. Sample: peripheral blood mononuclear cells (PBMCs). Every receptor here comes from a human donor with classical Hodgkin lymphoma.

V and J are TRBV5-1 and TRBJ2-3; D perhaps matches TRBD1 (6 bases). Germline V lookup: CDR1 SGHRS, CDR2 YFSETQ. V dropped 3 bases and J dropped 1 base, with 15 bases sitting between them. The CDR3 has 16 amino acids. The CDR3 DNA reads TGCGCCAGCAGCTCAACTAACAGGGTCGGCACAGATACGCAGTATTTT. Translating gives CASSSTNRVGTDTQYF.

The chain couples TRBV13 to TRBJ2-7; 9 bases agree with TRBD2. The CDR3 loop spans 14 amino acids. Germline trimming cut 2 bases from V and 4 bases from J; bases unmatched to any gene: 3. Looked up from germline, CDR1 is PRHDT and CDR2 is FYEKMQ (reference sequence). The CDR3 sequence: CASSLRSGSYEQYF. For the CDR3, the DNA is TGTGCCAGCAGCTTACGTAGCGGGAGTTACGAGCAGTACTTC.

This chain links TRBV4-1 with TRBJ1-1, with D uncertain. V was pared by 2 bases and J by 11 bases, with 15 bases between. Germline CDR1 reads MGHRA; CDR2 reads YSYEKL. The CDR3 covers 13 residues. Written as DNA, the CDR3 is TGCGCCAGCAGCCAAACTCCCCCGATGGCGGCTTTCTTT. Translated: CASSQTPPMAAFF.

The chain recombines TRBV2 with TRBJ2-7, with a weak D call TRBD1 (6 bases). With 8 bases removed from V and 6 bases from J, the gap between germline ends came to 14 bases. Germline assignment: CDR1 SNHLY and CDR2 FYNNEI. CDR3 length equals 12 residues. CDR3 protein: CASRGGVGEQYF. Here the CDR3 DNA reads TGTGCCAGCCGAGGGGGAGTGGGCGAGCAGTACTTC.

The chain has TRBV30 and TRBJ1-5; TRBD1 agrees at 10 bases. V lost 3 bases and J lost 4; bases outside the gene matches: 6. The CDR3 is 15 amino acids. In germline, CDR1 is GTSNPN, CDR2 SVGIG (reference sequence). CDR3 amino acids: CAWSAEGQGNQPQHF. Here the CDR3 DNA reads TGTGCCTGGAGCGCCGAGGGACAGGGGAATCAGCCCCAGCATTTT.

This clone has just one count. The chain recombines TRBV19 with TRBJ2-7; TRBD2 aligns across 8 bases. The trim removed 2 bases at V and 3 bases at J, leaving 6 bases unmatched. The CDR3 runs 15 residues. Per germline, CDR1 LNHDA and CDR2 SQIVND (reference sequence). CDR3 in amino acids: CASSIQRGPFYEQYF. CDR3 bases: TGTGCCAGTAGTATACAGCGGGGGCCTTTCTACGAGCAGTACTTC.

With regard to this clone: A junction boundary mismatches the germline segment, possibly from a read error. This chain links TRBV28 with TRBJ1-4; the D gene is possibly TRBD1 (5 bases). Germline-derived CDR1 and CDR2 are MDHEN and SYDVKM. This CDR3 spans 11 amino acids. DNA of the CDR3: TGTGCCAGCAGTGCCCTGGGGCAGTCCATTTTT. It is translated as CASSALGQSIF.

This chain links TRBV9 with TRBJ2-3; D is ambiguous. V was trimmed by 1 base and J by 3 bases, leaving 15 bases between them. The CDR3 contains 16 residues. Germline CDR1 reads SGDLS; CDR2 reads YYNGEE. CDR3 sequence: CASSVMGWVGTDTQYF. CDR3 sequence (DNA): TGTGCCAGCAGCGTAATGGGGTGGGTGGGGACAGATACGCAGTATTTT.

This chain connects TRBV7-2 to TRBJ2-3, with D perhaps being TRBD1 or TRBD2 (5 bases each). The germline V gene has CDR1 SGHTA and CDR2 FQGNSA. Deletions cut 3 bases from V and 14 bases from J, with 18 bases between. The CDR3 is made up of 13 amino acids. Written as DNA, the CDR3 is TGTGCCAGCAGCTTCCAAAGGGACCTCCCCGCGTATTTT. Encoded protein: CASSFQRDLPAYF.

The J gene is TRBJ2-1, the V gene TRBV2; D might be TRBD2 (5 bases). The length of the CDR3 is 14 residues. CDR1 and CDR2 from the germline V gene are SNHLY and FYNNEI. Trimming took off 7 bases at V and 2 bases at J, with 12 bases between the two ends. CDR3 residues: CASKRERTYNEQFF. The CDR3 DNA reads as TGTGCCAGCAAGAGGGAGAGGACCTACAATGAGCAGTTCTTC.

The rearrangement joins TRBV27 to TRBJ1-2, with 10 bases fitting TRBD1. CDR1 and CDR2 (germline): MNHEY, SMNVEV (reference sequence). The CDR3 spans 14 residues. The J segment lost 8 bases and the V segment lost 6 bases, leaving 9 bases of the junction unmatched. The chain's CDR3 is CASSPGQGIGGYTF. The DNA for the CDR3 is TGTGCCAGCAGCCCGGGACAGGGGATAGGCGGCTACACCTTC.

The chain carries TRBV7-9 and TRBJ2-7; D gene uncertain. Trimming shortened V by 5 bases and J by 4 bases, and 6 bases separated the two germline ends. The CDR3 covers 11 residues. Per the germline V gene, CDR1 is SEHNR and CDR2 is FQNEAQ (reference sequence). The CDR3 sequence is CASSIGYEQYF. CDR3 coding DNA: TGTGCCAGCAGCATCGGATACGAGCAGTACTTC. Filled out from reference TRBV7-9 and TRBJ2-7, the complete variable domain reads DTGVSQNPRHKITKRGQNVTFRCDPISEHNRLYWYRQTLGQGPEFLTYFQNEAQLEKSRLLSDRFSAERPKGSFSTLEIQRTEQGDSAMYLCASSIGYEQYFGPGTRLTVT.

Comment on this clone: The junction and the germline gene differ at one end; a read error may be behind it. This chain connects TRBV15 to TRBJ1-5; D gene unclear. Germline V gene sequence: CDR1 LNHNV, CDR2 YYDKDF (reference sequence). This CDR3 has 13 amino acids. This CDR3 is CATSGDGSLPQHF. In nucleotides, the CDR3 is TGTGCCACCAGCGGAGACGGGAGTCTGCCCCAGCATTTT.